The TCR beta chain under discussion was sequenced for a study of blood T cell repertoires in COVID-19. As for the study in general: Samples representing acute and convalescent COVID-19 were sourced from the United States, Italy and Spain. Nucleic acid was either cDNA or gDNA, and it came from T cells, B-cell-depleted T cells, or PBMCs.

Germline-derived CDR1 and CDR2 are SGHKS and YYEKEE (reference sequence). The V and J ends lost 2 bases and 8 bases, in that order; junction bases with no gene match: 13. CDR3 size: 17 residues. Those enrolled in Seattle joined during active infection and were followed longitudinally afterward. Original methodology: Estimation of nucleated cell counts relied on the amplification of reference gene primers. Produced via immunoSEQ multiplex PCR; TCRdb's table is partial and in-frame only. That table gives V, J and clone size, and the DNA gave D and trimming. Seen here are some 50,000 clones, more than 75% observed once, and the top ten hold 2.1%.

The receptor's source is an elderly woman with COVID-19, enrolled during active disease. V usage is TRBV5-5 and J usage is TRBJ2-1, with 10 bases matching TRBD2. The sample was peripheral blood. The CDR3 is CASSLLAGSLGIHEQFF. The CDR3 nucleotides read TGTGCCAGCAGCTTACTAGCGGGGAGCTTAGGCATCCATGAGCAGTTCTTC. The full variable domain, rest sourced from reference TRBV5-5 and TRBJ2-1, is DAGVTQSPTHLIKTRGQQVTLRCSPISGHKSVSWYQQVLGQGPQFIFQYYEKEERGRGNFPDRFSARQFPNYSSELNVNALLLGDSALYLCASSLLAGSLGIHEQFFGPGTRLTVL.